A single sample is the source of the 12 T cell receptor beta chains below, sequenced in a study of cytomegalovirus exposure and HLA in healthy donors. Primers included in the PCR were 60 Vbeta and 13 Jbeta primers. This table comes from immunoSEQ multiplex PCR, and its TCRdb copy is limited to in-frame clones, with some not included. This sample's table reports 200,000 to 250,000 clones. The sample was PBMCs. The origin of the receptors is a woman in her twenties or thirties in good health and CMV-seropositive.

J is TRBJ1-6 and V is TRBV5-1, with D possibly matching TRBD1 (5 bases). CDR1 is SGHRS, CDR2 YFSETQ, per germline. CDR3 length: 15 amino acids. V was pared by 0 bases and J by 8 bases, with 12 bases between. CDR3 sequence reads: CASSLGGRVDSPLHF. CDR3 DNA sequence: TGCGCCAGCAGCTTGGGCGGCAGGGTTGATTCACCCCTCCACTTT.

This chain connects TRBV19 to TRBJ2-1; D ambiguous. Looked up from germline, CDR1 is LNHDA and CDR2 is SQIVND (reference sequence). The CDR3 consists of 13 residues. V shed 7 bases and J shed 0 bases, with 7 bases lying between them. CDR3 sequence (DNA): TGTGCCAGTAAGCCTAGCTCCTACAATGAGCAGTTCTTC. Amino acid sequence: CASKPSSYNEQFF.

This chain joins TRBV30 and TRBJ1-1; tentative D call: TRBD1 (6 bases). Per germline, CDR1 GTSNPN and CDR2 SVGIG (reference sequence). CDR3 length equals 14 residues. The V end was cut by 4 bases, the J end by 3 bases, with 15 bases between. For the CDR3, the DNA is TGTGCCTGGACCGGTATAACAGGGCACACTGAAGCTTTCTTT. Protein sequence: CAWTGITGHTEAFF. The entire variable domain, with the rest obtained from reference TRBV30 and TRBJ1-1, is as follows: SQTIHQWPATLVQPVGSPLSLECTVEGTSNPNLYWYRQAAGRGLQLLFYSVGIGQISSEVPQNLSASRPQDRQFILSSKKLLLSDSGFYLCAWTGITGHTEAFFGQGTRLTVV.

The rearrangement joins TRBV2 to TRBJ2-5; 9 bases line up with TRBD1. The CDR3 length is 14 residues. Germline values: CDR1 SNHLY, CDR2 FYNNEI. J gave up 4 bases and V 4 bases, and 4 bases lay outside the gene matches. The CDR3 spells CASSVQGAGETQYF. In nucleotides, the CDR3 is TGTGCCAGCAGTGTACAGGGGGCAGGAGAGACCCAGTACTTC.

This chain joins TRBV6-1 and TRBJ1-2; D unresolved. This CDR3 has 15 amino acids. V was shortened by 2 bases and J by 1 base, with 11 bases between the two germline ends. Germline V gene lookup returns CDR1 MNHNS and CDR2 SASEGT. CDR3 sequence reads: CASSEWQAFNYGYTF. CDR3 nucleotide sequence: TGTGCCAGCAGTGAATGGCAGGCTTTTAACTATGGCTACACCTTC.

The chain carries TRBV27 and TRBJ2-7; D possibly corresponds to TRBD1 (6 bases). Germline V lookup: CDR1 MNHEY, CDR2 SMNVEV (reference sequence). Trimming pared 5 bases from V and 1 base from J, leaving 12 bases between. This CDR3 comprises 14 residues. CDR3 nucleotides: TGTGCCAGCAGTCTCCAGACAGGATCCTACGAGCAGTACTTC. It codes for CASSLQTGSYEQYF.

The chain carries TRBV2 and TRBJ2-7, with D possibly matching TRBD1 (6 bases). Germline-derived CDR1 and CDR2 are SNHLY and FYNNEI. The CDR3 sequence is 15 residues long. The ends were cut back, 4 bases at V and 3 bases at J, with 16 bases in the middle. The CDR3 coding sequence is TGTGCCAGCAGTGGGGTATCGAGACAGGTCTACGAGCAGTACTTC. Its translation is CASSGVSRQVYEQYF.

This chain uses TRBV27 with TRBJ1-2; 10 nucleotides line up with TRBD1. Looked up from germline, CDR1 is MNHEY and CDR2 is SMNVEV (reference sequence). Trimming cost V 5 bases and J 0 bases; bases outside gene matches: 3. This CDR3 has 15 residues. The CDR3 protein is CASSLGQGANYGYTF. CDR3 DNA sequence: TGTGCCAGCAGTCTCGGACAGGGGGCTAACTATGGCTACACCTTC.

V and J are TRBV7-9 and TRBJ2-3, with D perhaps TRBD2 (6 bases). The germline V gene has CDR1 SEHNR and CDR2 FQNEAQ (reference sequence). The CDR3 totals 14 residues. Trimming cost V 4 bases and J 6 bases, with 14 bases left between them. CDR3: CASSWAISGDTQYF. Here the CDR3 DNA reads TGTGCCAGCAGCTGGGCGATAAGCGGGGATACGCAGTATTTT.

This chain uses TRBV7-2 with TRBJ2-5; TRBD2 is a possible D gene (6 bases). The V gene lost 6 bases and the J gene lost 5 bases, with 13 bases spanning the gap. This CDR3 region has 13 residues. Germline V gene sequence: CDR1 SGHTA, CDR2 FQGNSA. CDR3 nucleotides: TGTGCCAGCAGGGAGGGAGCCAGGGAGACCCAGTACTTC. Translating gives CASREGARETQYF. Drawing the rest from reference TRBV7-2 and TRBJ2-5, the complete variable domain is GAGVSQSPSNKVTEKGKDVELRCDPISGHTALYWYRQSLGQGLEFLIYFQGNSAPDKSGLPSDRFSAERTGGSVSTLTIQRTQQEDSAVYLCASREGARETQYFGPGTRLLVL.

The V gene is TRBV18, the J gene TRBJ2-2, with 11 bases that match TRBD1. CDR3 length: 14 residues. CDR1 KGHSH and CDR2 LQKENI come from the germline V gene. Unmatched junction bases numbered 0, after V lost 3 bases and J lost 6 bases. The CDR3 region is CASSPGQGAGELFF. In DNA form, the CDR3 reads TGTGCCAGCTCACCGGGACAGGGGGCCGGGGAGCTGTTTTTT.

The CDR3 DNA reads TGTGCCAGCAGCTTAGGTACTAGCCCGAACTACGAGCAGTACTTC. This codes for CASSLGTSPNYEQYF. The V and J genes are TRBV11-2 and TRBJ2-7, with D possibly matching TRBD2 (6 bases). This CDR3 is built from 15 residues. The germline gives CDR1 SGHAT, CDR2 FQNNGV. Deletions cut 1 base from V and 3 bases from J, with 13 bases between.